This is a list of T cell receptor beta chains from one sample in a study of early T cells in non-severe SARS-CoV-2 infection. TCRdb itself ran the 5' RACE reads through MiXCR, one entry per CDR3 protein. The repertoire holds 50,000 to 70,000 distinct CDR3 sequences, with approximately 13% as singletons. Sequenced: whole blood. The receptor source for this set is an adult who was a healthcare worker with PCR-confirmed SARS-CoV-2 infection or an uninfected control (not recorded which). Each CDR3 is given with its conserved first and last residue. D genes are given only for firm matches. The size of a clone is reported for some rows only, either as once, few or many, or as a class for expanded clones.

size: many; V: TRBV11-2; J: TRBJ2-5; D: NA; DNA: TGTGCCAGCAGCTTAGATGTCCTAGCTATGGAGACCCAGTACTTC; CDR3: CASSLDVLAMETQYF
size: many; V: TRBV7-8; J: TRBJ2-1; D: NA; DNA: TGTGCCAGCAGCTCTCGACAGCTCAATGAGCAGTTCTTC; CDR3: CASSSRQLNEQFF
size: NA; V: TRBV10-2; J: TRBJ1-1; D: NA; DNA: TGCGCCAGCAGTGAGTGGTCGAACACTGAAGCTTTCTTT; CDR3: CASSEWSNTEAFF
size: many; V: TRBV15; J: TRBJ2-3; D: NA; DNA: TGTGCCACCAGCAGGGTGGGCTTAGATACGCAGTATTTT; CDR3: CATSRVGLDTQYF
size: NA; V: TRBV14; J: TRBJ1-5; D: TRBD1; DNA: TGTGCCAGCAGCCAGAGCGGGACAGGGGGCGCGAGCAATCAGCCCCAGCATTTT; CDR3: CASSQSGTGGASNQPQHF
size: many; V: TRBV7-2; J: TRBJ2-1; D: TRBD2; DNA: TGTGCCAGCAGCGCACTGGCTAGCGGGCACTCCTACAATGAGCAGTTCTTC; CDR3: CASSALASGHSYNEQFF
size: NA; V: TRBV10-2; J: TRBJ2-7; D: NA; DNA: TGCGCCAGCAACCCACAAGGCCGCTACGAGCAGTACTTC; CDR3: CASNPQGRYEQYF
size: many; V: TRBV7-6; J: TRBJ2-2; D: TRBD2; DNA: TGTGCCAGCAGCCCCCGACTAGCGGGAGATATGAGCACCGGGGAGCTGTTTTTT; CDR3: CASSPRLAGDMSTGELFF
size: NA; V: TRBV7-9; J: TRBJ1-2; D: TRBD1; DNA: TGTGCCAGCAGCTCCGGGACAGTTAACTATGGCTACACCTTC; CDR3: CASSSGTVNYGYTF
size: few; V: TRBV21-1; J: TRBJ1-1; D: NA; DNA: TGTGCCAGCAGCAAAATTATTAGGACTGAAGCTTTCTTT; CDR3: CASSKIIRTEAFF
size: few; V: TRBV7-2; J: TRBJ1-2; D: NA; DNA: TGTGCCAGCAGCTTGCGAACAGGGAGGGTTAGTGGCTACACCTTC; CDR3: CASSLRTGRVSGYTF
size: few; V: TRBV30; J: TRBJ2-1; D: TRBD2; DNA: TGTGCCTGGAGTGTATCTAGCGGGTGGCATGAGCAGTTCTTC; CDR3: CAWSVSSGWHEQFF
size: many; V: TRBV2; J: TRBJ2-3; D: TRBD1; DNA: TGTGCCAGCAGGGGAACAGGGGCGGGCACAGATACGCAGTATTTT; CDR3: CASRGTGAGTDTQYF
size: many; V: TRBV3-1; J: TRBJ2-1; D: TRBD2; DNA: TGTGCCAGCAGCCAACTAGCGGACAATGAGCAGTTCTTC; CDR3: CASSQLADNEQFF
size: NA; V: TRBV6-6; J: TRBJ2-3; D: TRBD1; DNA: TGTGCCAGCAGTTACGTGACAGGGGGCTCCGGTACGCAGTATTTT; CDR3: CASSYVTGGSGTQYF
size: few; V: TRBV3-1; J: TRBJ2-2; D: NA; DNA: TGTGCCAGCAGCCAAGACCACGCGAACACCGGGGAGCTGTTTTTT; CDR3: CASSQDHANTGELFF
size: many; V: TRBV19; J: TRBJ2-5; D: TRBD1; DNA: TGTGCCAGTAGTACCGGACAGGGTTACCCCCAAGAGACCCAGTACTTC; CDR3: CASSTGQGYPQETQYF
size: many; V: TRBV28; J: TRBJ2-2; D: NA; DNA: TGTGCCAGCAGGACATCGAACACCGGGGAGCTGTTTTTT; CDR3: CASRTSNTGELFF
size: many; V: TRBV27; J: TRBJ1-6; D: NA; DNA: TGTGCCAGCAGTACTCTCCGTCAAACCGATTCACCCCTCCACTTT; CDR3: CASSTLRQTDSPLHF